One and the same sample provided the 27 T cell receptor beta chains below, sequenced in a study of blood T cell repertoires in COVID-19. Data came from immunoSEQ multiplex PCR; TCRdb stores just in-frame clones and leaves some out. The top ten hold approximately 5.4% of the sample, which has about 160,000 clones, roughly 81% seen once. The sample taken for sequencing was peripheral blood. Receptor source: a woman aged 50 to 65 with COVID-19, enrolled during active disease.

The genes are TRBV11-3 and TRBJ2-7, with 8 bases fitting TRBD1. The CDR3 runs to 14 residues. V trimming: 5 bases; J trimming: 5 bases; junction bases outside the gene matches: 8. From germline, CDR1 is SGHNT and CDR2 YENEEA. The CDR3, as DNA: TGTGCCAGCAGCCCAGGACAGGGATTGGACGAGCAGTACTTC. It translates to CASSPGQGLDEQYF.

The chain recombines TRBV30 with TRBJ2-3; possibly TRBD1 for D (6 bases). Germline V gene sequence: CDR1 GTSNPN, CDR2 SVGIG (reference sequence). The CDR3 extends over 14 amino acids. The V end lost 2 bases, the J end lost 3 bases, and 12 bases lay between the germline ends. CDR3 coding DNA: TGTGCCTGGAGTCTCTCGGGACAAACAGATACGCAGTATTTT. It yields the protein CAWSLSGQTDTQYF.

This clone was seen a few times. V gene TRBV28 combines with J gene TRBJ1-5; TRBD1 aligns across 9 bases. V trimming: 4 bases; J trimming: 4 bases; junction bases outside the gene matches: 11. The CDR3 is made up of 17 amino acids. Per germline, CDR1 MDHEN and CDR2 SYDVKM. The CDR3 loop is CASSYRPGQGWNQPQHF. CDR3 bases: TGTGCCAGCAGTTATCGTCCGGGACAGGGATGGAATCAGCCCCAGCATTTT.

The rearrangement joins TRBV6-5 to TRBJ1-6; the D gene is possibly TRBD1 (5 bases). The V gene lost 0 bases and the J gene lost 6 bases, with 12 bases spanning the gap. The CDR3 has 16 residues. Germline loops: CDR1 MNHEY, CDR2 SVGAGI. The CDR3 DNA reads TGTGCCAGCAGTTACTCGCGGGGGGATGGTAATTCACCCCTCCACTTT. It translates to CASSYSRGDGNSPLHF.

The CDR3 here is CASSFGSRDTYEQYF. CDR3 DNA sequence: TGCGCCAGCAGCTTCGGGAGCCGGGATACCTACGAGCAGTACTTC. The chain carries TRBV5-1 and TRBJ2-7, with D maybe TRBD2 (6 bases). CDR1 and CDR2 (germline): SGHRS, YFSETQ. This CDR3 contains 15 residues. V was shortened by 2 bases and J by 2 bases, with 14 bases between the two germline ends. The full variable domain, in which reference TRBV5-1 and TRBJ2-7 provide the parts outside the CDR3, is KAGVTQTPRYLIKTRGQQVTLSCSPISGHRSVSWYQQTPGQGLQFLFEYFSETQRNKGNFPGRFSGRQFSNSRSEMNVSTLELGDSALYLCASSFGSRDTYEQYFGPGTRLTVT.

The chain is built from TRBV7-2 and TRBJ1-1; a possible D gene is TRBD1 (6 bases). CDR3 length: 13 residues. V was clipped by 7 bases and J by 10 bases, with 19 bases between them. Looked up from germline, CDR1 is SGHTA and CDR2 is FQGNSA. For the CDR3, the DNA is TGTGCCAGCAAGACCTCACAGGGTGGTAGAGCTTTCTTT. It specifies CASKTSQGGRAFF.

This chain connects TRBV30 to TRBJ1-2; the D is unclear. V lost 2 bases and J 7 bases, leaving 11 bases between the germline ends. The CDR3 has 12 amino acids. Germline lookup yields CDR1 GTSNPN and CDR2 SVGIG (reference sequence). CDR3 amino acids: CAWSPGIPGYTF. Here the CDR3 DNA reads TGTGCCTGGAGTCCGGGGATCCCTGGCTACACCTTC.

This clone is a singleton in its sample. This chain links TRBV6-4 with TRBJ2-1; D not certain. Germline CDR1 MRHNA, CDR2 SNTAGT. This CDR3 region has 16 residues. Trimming cost V 5 bases and J 6 bases, with 20 bases left between them. The CDR3 sequence: CASSFTTPPAPNEQFF. The CDR3, as DNA: TGTGCCAGCAGTTTTACTACCCCCCCAGCCCCCAATGAGCAGTTCTTC.

This sequence joins TRBV2 and TRBJ2-1, with TRBD2 matching 11 bases. Trimming took 5 bases from V and 2 from J; bases not matched to a gene: 2. From germline, CDR1 is SNHLY and CDR2 FYNNEI. The CDR3 is 15 amino acids. CDR3 sequence: CASSNSGGAYNEQFF. CDR3 bases: TGTGCCAGCAGTAATAGCGGGGGGGCCTACAATGAGCAGTTCTTC.

For the CDR3, the DNA is TGCGCCAGCAGCCAAGGCCAGGGCCGGGAGACCCAGTACTTC. Its protein product is CASSQGQGRETQYF. The V call is TRBV4-3, the J call TRBJ2-5, with D possibly TRBD1 on 5 matching bases. Trimming removed 1 base from V and 5 bases from J, with 11 bases in between. The CDR3 extends over 14 amino acids. Germline lookup yields CDR1 LGHNA and CDR2 YSLEER.

This chain links TRBV7-3 with TRBJ2-1, with 10 bases identical to TRBD2. The junction had 8 bases not matched to a gene; V was cut back by 5 bases and J by 7 bases. This CDR3 contains 15 residues. Germline V CDR1 and CDR2: SGHTA, FQGTGA. The CDR3 loop is CASSRSGGFRNEQFF. The CDR3 DNA is TGTGCCAGCAGCCGTAGCGGGGGGTTTCGTAATGAGCAGTTCTTC. The full variable domain, its missing parts supplied by reference TRBV7-3 and TRBJ2-1, is GAGVSQTPSNKVTEKGKYVELRCDPISGHTALYWYRQSLGQGPEFLIYFQGTGAADDSGLPNDRFFAVRPEGSVSTLKIQRTERGDSAVYLCASSRSGGFRNEQFFGPGTRLTVL.

The chain carries TRBV2 and TRBJ2-3; a possible D gene is TRBD2 (5 bases). The ends were cut back, 6 bases at V and 4 bases at J, with 14 bases in the middle. Germline assignment: CDR1 SNHLY and CDR2 FYNNEI. This CDR3 has 14 residues. The chain's CDR3 is CASRRTGVADTQYF. Written as DNA, the CDR3 is TGTGCCAGCAGACGGACTGGGGTGGCAGATACGCAGTATTTT.

V and J are TRBV28 and TRBJ2-1, with D possibly TRBD2 on 6 matching bases. Germline CDR1 and CDR2: MDHEN and SYDVKM. Trimming stripped 10 bases from V and 0 bases from J, with 10 bases between. The CDR3 has 13 residues. The CDR3 region is CATRGTSYNEQFF. The CDR3 nucleotides read TGTGCCACCCGGGGGACCTCCTACAATGAGCAGTTCTTC. Variable domain in full (rest from reference TRBV28 and TRBJ2-1): DVKVTQSSRYLVKRTGEKVFLECVQDMDHENMFWYRQDPGLGLRLIYFSYDVKMKEKGDIPEGYSVSREKKERFSLILESASTNQTSMYLCATRGTSYNEQFFGPGTRLTVL.

The V gene is TRBV18, the J gene TRBJ2-5; D is perhaps TRBD1 (6 bases). The CDR3 extends over 13 amino acids. CDR1 is KGHSH, CDR2 LQKENI, per germline. Trimming cost V 11 bases and J 1 base, with 14 bases left between them. The CDR3 sequence: CAGRDTGQETQYF. In DNA form, the CDR3 reads TGTGCCGGACGGGACACCGGCCAAGAGACCCAGTACTTC. The full variable domain, with the rest looked up from reference TRBV18 and TRBJ2-5, is NAGVMQNPRHLVRRRGQEARLRCSPMKGHSHVYWYRQLPEEGLKFMVYLQKENIIDESGMPKERFSAEFPKEGPSILRIQQVVRGDSAAYFCAGRDTGQETQYFGPGTRLLVL.

The chain employs TRBV6-5 and TRBJ2-7; 7 bases agree with TRBD1. CDR3 length: 13 residues. With V trimmed by 6 bases and J by 0 bases, 2 bases remained unmatched. CDR1 and CDR2 (germline): MNHEY, SVGAGI. CDR3 DNA sequence: TGTGCCAGCAGGAGGGACAGCTCCTACGAGCAGTACTTC. Protein product: CASRRDSSYEQYF.

This clone was observed once. The V call is TRBV28, the J call TRBJ1-2; 7 nucleotides line up with TRBD1. The CDR3 has 14 amino acids. Germline V gene sequence: CDR1 MDHEN, CDR2 SYDVKM. V lost 5 bases and J lost 2; bases outside the gene matches: 5. CDR3 coding DNA: TGTGCCAGCAGTAGCCGACAGGGCAACTATGGCTACACCTTC. Translating gives CASSSRQGNYGYTF.

This chain links TRBV7-2 with TRBJ2-7; the match to TRBD1 covers 9 bases. Germline V lookup: CDR1 SGHTA, CDR2 FQGNSA. This CDR3 comprises 14 residues. V was clipped by 5 bases and J by 7 bases; unmatched bases: 9. The DNA of the CDR3 is TGTGCCAGCAGCGTCGGACAGGGGATGAGGGAGCAGTACTTC. Amino acid sequence: CASSVGQGMREQYF. Combining the CDR3 with reference TRBV7-2 and TRBJ2-7 gives the whole variable domain GAGVSQSPSNKVTEKGKDVELRCDPISGHTALYWYRQSLGQGLEFLIYFQGNSAPDKSGLPSDRFSAERTGGSVSTLTIQRTQQEDSAVYLCASSVGQGMREQYFGPGTRLTVT.

This clone was counted between two and nine times. This chain joins TRBV3-1 (or the pseudogene TRBV3-2) and TRBJ2-5; TRBD1 is a possible D gene (6 bases). The CDR3 runs to 14 residues. With 3 bases removed from V and 1 base from J, the gap between germline ends came to 9 bases. The germline CDR1 and CDR2 sequences are LGHDT and YNNKEL (reference sequence). The CDR3 loop is CASSQGQTQETQYF. The CDR3 DNA is TGTGCCAGCAGCCAGGGACAAACCCAAGAGACCCAGTACTTC.

The chain carries TRBV30 and TRBJ2-2; 7 bases match TRBD1. The ends lost 5 bases at V and 7 bases at J; junction bases unmatched: 7. CDR1 and CDR2 (germline): GTSNPN, SVGIG (reference sequence). The CDR3 is made up of 13 amino acids. The CDR3 coding sequence is TGTGCCTGGGTGGGACAGTCAGTCGGGGAGCTGTTTTTT. It codes for CAWVGQSVGELFF.

The J gene is TRBJ1-5, the V gene TRBV19, with 9 positions matching TRBD1. The CDR3 covers 13 residues. V lost 8 bases to trimming and J lost 4 bases; unmatched junction nucleotides: 3. CDR1 and CDR2 from the germline V gene are LNHDA and SQIVND (reference sequence). Here the CDR3 DNA reads TGTGCCAGTCAAGGACAGGGGAATCAGCCCCAGCATTTT. Amino acids: CASQGQGNQPQHF.

The V and J genes are TRBV11-2 and TRBJ1-6, with D possibly TRBD1 on 6 matching bases. This CDR3 has 16 amino acids. The germline V and J ends were trimmed by 5 bases and 6 bases, with 17 bases remaining between them. Germline V gene lookup returns CDR1 SGHAT and CDR2 FQNNGV. The CDR3 nucleotides are TGTGCCAGCAGCCTACACCCAGGGGCGTCTAATTCACCCCTCCACTTT. It translates to CASSLHPGASNSPLHF.

A word on this clone: An end of the junction does not agree with germline; a read error may underlie this. The V and J genes are TRBV2 and TRBJ2-3; TRBD2 agrees at 10 bases. The CDR3 covers 14 residues. Per the germline V gene, CDR1 is SNHLY and CDR2 is FYNNEI. CDR3 in amino acids: CASREAGGIDTQYF. CDR3 bases: TGTGCCAGCAGGGAAGCGGGGGGGATAGATACGCAGTATTTT.

The rearrangement links TRBV9 to TRBJ1-3, with 7 bases aligning to TRBD1. With V trimmed by 4 bases and J by 2 bases, 3 bases remained unmatched. The CDR3 spans 14 residues. CDR1 is SGDLS, CDR2 YYNGEE, per germline. CDR3 sequence: CASSTQGAGNTIYF. The CDR3, as DNA: TGTGCCAGCAGCACTCAGGGGGCTGGAAACACCATATATTTT.

In nucleotides, the CDR3 is TGCGCCAGCAGCTTGGCAGTGACAGGGTTTAATTCACCCCTCCACTTT. Protein sequence: CASSLAVTGFNSPLHF. The V gene is TRBV5-1, the J gene TRBJ1-6; 7 nucleotides align to TRBD1. V gave up 0 bases and J gave up 6 bases; unmatched junction bases: 6. CDR3 length: 16 residues. CDR1 and CDR2 from the germline V gene are SGHRS and YFSETQ. Full variable domain (rest looked up from reference TRBV5-1 and TRBJ1-6): KAGVTQTPRYLIKTRGQQVTLSCSPISGHRSVSWYQQTPGQGLQFLFEYFSETQRNKGNFPGRFSGRQFSNSRSEMNVSTLELGDSALYLCASSLAVTGFNSPLHFGNGTRLTVT.

This clone showed up just a few times. The chain links TRBV30 to TRBJ1-6, with unresolved D. The germline V gene has CDR1 GTSNPN and CDR2 SVGIG (reference sequence). V lost 5 bases and J 7 bases, leaving 6 bases between the germline ends. The CDR3 is made up of 11 amino acids. CDR3 nucleotide sequence: TGTGCCTGGGATAAAAATTCACCCCTCCACTTT. Its translation: CAWDKNSPLHF.

The chain couples TRBV6-2 or TRBV6-3 to TRBJ1-3; D gene unclear. This CDR3 has 16 residues. Trimming pared 0 bases from V and 0 bases from J, leaving 9 bases between. Germline loops: CDR1 MNHEY, CDR2 SVGEGT. The CDR3 is CASSYSDTSSGNTIYF. CDR3 coding DNA: TGTGCCAGCAGTTACTCTGACACGAGCTCTGGAAACACCATATATTTT.

The V gene is TRBV19, the J gene TRBJ1-4; D perhaps matches TRBD1 (6 bases). Germline-derived CDR1 and CDR2 are LNHDA and SQIVND (reference sequence). V was trimmed by 0 bases and J by 7 bases, leaving 12 bases between them. This CDR3 has 15 residues. The CDR3 region has the DNA TGTGCCAGTAGTATAGATCGGGGGGCAGGTGAAAAACTGTTTTTT. It yields the protein CASSIDRGAGEKLFF.